The 3 T cell receptor beta chains below were found in one sample sequenced in a study of metastatic and nonmetastatic thyroid tumors. Thyroid surgery was performed in patients who had received no treatment beforehand. From the PCR reads, TCRdb re-called clones with MiXCR. The sample has some 29,000 clones; 16% are singletons. Sequences were obtained from blood. The receptors originated from a female donor with papillary thyroid cancer or a benign thyroid nodule (not recorded which). Some clones in this sample may be carry-over from other donors' samples.

The chain recombines TRBV28 with TRBJ2-7; 10 bases map to TRBD1. CDR3 length: 15 residues. CDR1 and CDR2 from the germline V gene are MDHEN and SYDVKM. V was pared by 4 bases and J by 3 bases, with 6 bases of the junction left unmatched. CDR3 in amino acids: CASSSPGTGVYEQYF. The CDR3 nucleotides read TGTGCCAGCAGTTCCCCCGGGACAGGGGTCTACGAGCAGTACTTC.

V and J are TRBV11-3 and TRBJ2-5, with 9 nucleotides matching TRBD1. This CDR3 has 13 amino acids. Trimming took 5 bases from V and 4 from J; bases not matched to a gene: 2. Germline V gives CDR1 SGHNT, CDR2 YENEEA. The CDR3 DNA reads as TGTGCCAGCAGCACGACAGGGGGAGAGACCCAGTACTTC. It specifies CASSTTGGETQYF.

A single count supports this clone. The gene calls are TRBV18 and TRBJ2-7; TRBD1 matches 10 bases. This CDR3 region has 13 residues. The V gene end was trimmed by 2 bases and the J gene end by 6 bases; junction bases not matched to a gene: 1. Germline assignment: CDR1 KGHSH and CDR2 LQKENI. CDR3 nucleotides: TGTGCCAGCTCACCAGGGACAGGGGTCGAGCAGTACTTC. It specifies CASSPGTGVEQYF.